A single sample is the source of the 5 T cell receptor beta chains below, sequenced in a study of T cell responses to AZD1222 COVID-19 vaccine listed by TCRdb under 2021. Preparation of the library involved the immunoSEQ multiplex PCR assay. The table was pulled from immuneACCESS by TCRdb, which kept in-frame rearrangements only. Such tables lose some clones; where checked, under half of the loss comes from unresolved V genes, and the rest has no known cause. In all, the sample holds 100,000 to 150,000 clones, and 88% of those were seen once. Together, the top ten hold about 5.4% of the sample. Sample time point, as interpreted from the label and publication: baseline before first vaccination. Sequenced material: peripheral blood, taken on day 0 of AZD1222 vaccination. These receptors were collected from an adult in good health.

This chain links TRBV7-6 with TRBJ1-1; no definite D call. V was shortened by 2 bases and J by 3 bases, with 19 bases between the two germline ends. Germline values: CDR1 SGHVS, CDR2 FNYEAQ. The CDR3 runs 17 residues. The CDR3 protein is CASSLRRWQEVDTEAFF. The DNA for the CDR3 is TGTGCCAGCAGCTTAAGAAGGTGGCAGGAGGTTGACACTGAAGCTTTCTTT. The full variable domain, in which reference TRBV7-6 and TRBJ1-1 provide the parts outside the CDR3, is GAGVSQSPRYKVTKRGQDVALRCDPISGHVSLYWYRQALGQGPEFLTYFNYEAQQDKSGLPNDRFSAERPEGSISTLTIQRTEQRDSAMYRCASSLRRWQEVDTEAFFGQGTRLTVV.

This clone was picked up a small number of times. This chain uses TRBV28 with TRBJ1-6, with 7 bases matching TRBD1. Germline V gene lookup returns CDR1 MDHEN and CDR2 SYDVKM. This CDR3 is built from 14 residues. The ends lost 4 bases at V and 6 bases at J; junction bases unmatched: 3. The CDR3: CASSSTGSNSPLHF. DNA for the CDR3: TGTGCCAGCAGTTCGACAGGGAGTAATTCACCCCTCCACTTT.

This clone appeared once. The chain employs TRBV6-5 and TRBJ1-2; 9 bases line up with TRBD1. CDR3 length: 14 residues. Germline assignment: CDR1 MNHEY and CDR2 SVGAGI. The CDR3 coding sequence is TGTGCTACGTCGTCGGGACAGGGTTCAAGTGGCTACACCTTC. This translates into CATSSGQGSSGYTF.

The J gene is TRBJ1-2, the V gene TRBV7-6; the D is unclear. Germline CDR1 reads SGHVS; CDR2 reads FNYEAQ. The V end lost 2 bases, the J end lost 0 bases, and 7 bases lay between the germline ends. CDR3 length equals 14 residues. CDR3 coding DNA: TGTGCCAGCAGCTTACAGCCAGCTAACTATGGCTACACCTTC. As protein: CASSLQPANYGYTF. The whole variable domain, remainder taken from reference TRBV7-6 and TRBJ1-2, is GAGVSQSPRYKVTKRGQDVALRCDPISGHVSLYWYRQALGQGPEFLTYFNYEAQQDKSGLPNDRFSAERPEGSISTLTIQRTEQRDSAMYRCASSLQPANYGYTFGSGTRLTVV.

V is TRBV3-1 (or the pseudogene TRBV3-2) and J is TRBJ1-2; D gene uncertain. The V end lost 0 bases, the J end lost 4 bases, and 12 bases lay between the germline ends. From germline, CDR1 is LGHDT and CDR2 YNNKEL (reference sequence). CDR3 length: 15 residues. In DNA, the CDR3 is TGTGCCAGCAGCCAAGAAGGAGGGATGATCTATGGCTACACCTTC. Protein product: CASSQEGGMIYGYTF.